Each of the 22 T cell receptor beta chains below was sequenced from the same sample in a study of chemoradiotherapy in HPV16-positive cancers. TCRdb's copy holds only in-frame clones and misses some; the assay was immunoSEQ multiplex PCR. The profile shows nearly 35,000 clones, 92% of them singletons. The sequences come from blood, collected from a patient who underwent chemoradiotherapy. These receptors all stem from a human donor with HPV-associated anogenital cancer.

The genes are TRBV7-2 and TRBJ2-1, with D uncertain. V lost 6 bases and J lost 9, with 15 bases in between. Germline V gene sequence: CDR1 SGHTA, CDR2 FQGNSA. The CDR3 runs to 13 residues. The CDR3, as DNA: TGTGCCAGCAGTTACCTGAAGGGTTCTGAGCAGTTCTTC. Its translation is CASSYLKGSEQFF. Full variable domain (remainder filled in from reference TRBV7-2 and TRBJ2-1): GAGVSQSPSNKVTEKGKDVELRCDPISGHTALYWYRQSLGQGLEFLIYFQGNSAPDKSGLPSDRFSAERTGGSVSTLTIQRTQQEDSAVYLCASSYLKGSEQFFGPGTRLTVL.

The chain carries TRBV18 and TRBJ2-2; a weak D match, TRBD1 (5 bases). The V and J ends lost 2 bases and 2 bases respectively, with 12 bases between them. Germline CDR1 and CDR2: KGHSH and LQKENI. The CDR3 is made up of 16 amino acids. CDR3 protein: CASSPITGANTGELFF. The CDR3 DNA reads TGTGCCAGCTCACCAATAACAGGAGCCAACACCGGGGAGCTGTTTTTT.

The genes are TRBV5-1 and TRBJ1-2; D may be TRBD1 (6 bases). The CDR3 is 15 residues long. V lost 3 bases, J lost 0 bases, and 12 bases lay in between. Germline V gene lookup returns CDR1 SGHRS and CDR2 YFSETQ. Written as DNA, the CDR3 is TGCGCCAGCAGCTACGGGACAATAGCTAACTATGGCTACACCTTC. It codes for CASSYGTIANYGYTF.

CDR3 DNA sequence: TGTGCCAGCAGCTCAAAACAGGAAAAACTGTTTTTT. Protein product: CASSSKQEKLFF. The chain combines TRBV5-6 with TRBJ1-4; D not resolved. V lost 3 bases, J lost 8 bases, and 8 bases lay in between. The CDR3 covers 12 residues. CDR1 and CDR2 (germline): SGHDT, YYEEEE.

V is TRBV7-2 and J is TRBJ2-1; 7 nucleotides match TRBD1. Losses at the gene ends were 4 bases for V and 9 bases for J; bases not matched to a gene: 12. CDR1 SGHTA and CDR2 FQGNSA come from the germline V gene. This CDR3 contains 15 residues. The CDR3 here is CASSSDRVKGGEQFF. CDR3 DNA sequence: TGTGCCAGCAGCTCCGACAGGGTCAAAGGGGGTGAGCAGTTCTTC.

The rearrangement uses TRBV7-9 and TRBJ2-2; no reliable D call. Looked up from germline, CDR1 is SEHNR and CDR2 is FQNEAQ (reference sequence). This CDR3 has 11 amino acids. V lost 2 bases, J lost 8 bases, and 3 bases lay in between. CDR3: CASSLSGELFF. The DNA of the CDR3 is TGTGCCAGCAGCTTAAGTGGGGAGCTGTTTTTT.

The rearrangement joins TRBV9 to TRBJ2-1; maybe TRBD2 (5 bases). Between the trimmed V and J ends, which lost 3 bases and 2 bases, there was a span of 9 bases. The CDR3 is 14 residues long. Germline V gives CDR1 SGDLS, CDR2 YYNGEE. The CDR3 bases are TGTGCCAGCAGCGCGGGAAATACCTACAATGAGCAGTTCTTC. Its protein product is CASSAGNTYNEQFF.

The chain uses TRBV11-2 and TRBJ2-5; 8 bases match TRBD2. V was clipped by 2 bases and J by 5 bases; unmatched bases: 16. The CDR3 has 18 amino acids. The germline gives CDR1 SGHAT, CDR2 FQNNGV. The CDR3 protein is CASSLFSGGAGGVETQYF. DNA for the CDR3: TGTGCCAGCAGCTTATTCTCCGGGGGGGCGGGTGGCGTGGAGACCCAGTACTTC.

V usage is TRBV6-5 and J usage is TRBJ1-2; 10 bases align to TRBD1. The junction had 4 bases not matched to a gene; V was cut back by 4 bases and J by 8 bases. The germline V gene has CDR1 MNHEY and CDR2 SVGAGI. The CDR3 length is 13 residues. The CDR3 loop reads CASSWDRGEGYTF. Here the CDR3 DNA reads TGTGCCAGCAGTTGGGACAGGGGCGAAGGCTACACCTTC.

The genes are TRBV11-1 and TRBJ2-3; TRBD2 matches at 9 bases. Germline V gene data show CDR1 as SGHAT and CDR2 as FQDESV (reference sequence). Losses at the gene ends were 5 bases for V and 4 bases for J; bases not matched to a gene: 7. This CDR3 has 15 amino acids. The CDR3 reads CASSAGLATPDTQYF. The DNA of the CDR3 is TGTGCCAGCAGCGCCGGACTAGCGACCCCAGATACGCAGTATTTT.

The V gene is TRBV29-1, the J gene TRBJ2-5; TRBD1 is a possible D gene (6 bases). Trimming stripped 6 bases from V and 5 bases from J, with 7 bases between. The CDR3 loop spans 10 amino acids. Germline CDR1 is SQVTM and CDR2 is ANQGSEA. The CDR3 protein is CSVDRETQYF. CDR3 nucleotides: TGCAGCGTAGACAGGGAGACCCAGTACTTC.

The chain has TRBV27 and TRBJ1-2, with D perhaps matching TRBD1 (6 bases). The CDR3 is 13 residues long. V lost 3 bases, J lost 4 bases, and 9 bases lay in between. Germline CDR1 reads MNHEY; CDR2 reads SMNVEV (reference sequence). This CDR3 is CASSFGGLYGYTF. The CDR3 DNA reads TGTGCCAGCAGTTTTGGGGGGCTCTATGGCTACACCTTC.

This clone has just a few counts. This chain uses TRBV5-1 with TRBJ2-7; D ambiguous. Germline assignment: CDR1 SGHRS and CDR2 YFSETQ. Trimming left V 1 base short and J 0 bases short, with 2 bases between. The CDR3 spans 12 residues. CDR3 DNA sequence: TGCGCCAGCAGCTTGAGCTCCTACGAGCAGTACTTC. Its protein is CASSLSSYEQYF.

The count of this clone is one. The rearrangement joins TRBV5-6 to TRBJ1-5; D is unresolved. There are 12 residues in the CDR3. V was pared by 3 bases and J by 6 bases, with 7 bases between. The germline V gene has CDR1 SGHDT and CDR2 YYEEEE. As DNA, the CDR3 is TGTGCCAGCAGCTGGTATGGTCAGCCCCAGCATTTT. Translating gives CASSWYGQPQHF.

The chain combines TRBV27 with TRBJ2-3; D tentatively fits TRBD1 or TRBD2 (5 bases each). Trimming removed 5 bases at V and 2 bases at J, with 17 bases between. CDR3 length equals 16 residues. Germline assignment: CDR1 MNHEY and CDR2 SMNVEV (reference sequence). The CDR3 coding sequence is TGTGCCAGCAGTACCTCCCTCCTGGGGGACACAGATACGCAGTATTTT. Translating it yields CASSTSLLGDTDTQYF.

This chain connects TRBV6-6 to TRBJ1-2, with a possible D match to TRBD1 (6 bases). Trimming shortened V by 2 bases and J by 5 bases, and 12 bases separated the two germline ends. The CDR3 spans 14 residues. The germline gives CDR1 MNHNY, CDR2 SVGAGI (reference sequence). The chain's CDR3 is CASSYGGTEYGYTF. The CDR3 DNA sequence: TGTGCCAGCAGTTACGGGGGCACAGAGTATGGCTACACCTTC.

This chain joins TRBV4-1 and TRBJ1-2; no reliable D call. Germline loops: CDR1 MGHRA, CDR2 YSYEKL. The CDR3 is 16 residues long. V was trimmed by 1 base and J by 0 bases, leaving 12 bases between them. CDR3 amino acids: CASSQVVSEANYGYTF. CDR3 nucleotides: TGCGCCAGCAGCCAAGTTGTCAGCGAAGCTAACTATGGCTACACCTTC.

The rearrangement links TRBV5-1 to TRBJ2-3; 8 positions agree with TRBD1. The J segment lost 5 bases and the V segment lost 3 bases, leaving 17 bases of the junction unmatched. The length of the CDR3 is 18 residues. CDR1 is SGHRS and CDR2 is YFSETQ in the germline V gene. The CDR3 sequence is CASSSPIPTTGVGDTQYF. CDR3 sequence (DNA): TGCGCCAGCAGCTCCCCAATACCTACGACAGGGGTCGGAGATACGCAGTATTTT.

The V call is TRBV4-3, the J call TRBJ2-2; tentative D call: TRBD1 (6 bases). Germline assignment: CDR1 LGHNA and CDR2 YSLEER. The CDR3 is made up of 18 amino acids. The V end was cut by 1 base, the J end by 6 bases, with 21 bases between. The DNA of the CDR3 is TGCGCCAGCAGCCAAGCTGGGTCTGGCAGGGGAGCCGCCGGGGAGCTGTTTTTT. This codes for CASSQAGSGRGAAGELFF.

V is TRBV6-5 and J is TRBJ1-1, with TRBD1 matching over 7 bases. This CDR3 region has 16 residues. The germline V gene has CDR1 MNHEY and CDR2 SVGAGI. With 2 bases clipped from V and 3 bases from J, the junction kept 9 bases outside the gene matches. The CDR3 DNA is TGTGCCAGCAGTTACCCCGACAGGGATAATGACACTGAAGCTTTCTTT. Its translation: CASSYPDRDNDTEAFF.

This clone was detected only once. CDR3 protein: CASGDVNTEAFF. CDR3 coding DNA: TGTGCCTCCGGGGACGTGAACACTGAAGCTTTCTTT. This chain connects TRBV10-3 to TRBJ1-1, with a tentative D call TRBD1 (5 bases). Germline assignment: CDR1 ENHRY and CDR2 SYGVKD. The CDR3 covers 12 residues. The ends were cut back, 11 bases at V and 0 bases at J, with 10 bases in the middle.

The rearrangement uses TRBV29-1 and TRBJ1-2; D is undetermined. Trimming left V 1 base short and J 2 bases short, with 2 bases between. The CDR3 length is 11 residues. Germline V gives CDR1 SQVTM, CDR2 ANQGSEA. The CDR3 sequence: CSVEGNYGYTF. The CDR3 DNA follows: TGCAGCGTTGAAGGAAACTATGGCTACACCTTC.